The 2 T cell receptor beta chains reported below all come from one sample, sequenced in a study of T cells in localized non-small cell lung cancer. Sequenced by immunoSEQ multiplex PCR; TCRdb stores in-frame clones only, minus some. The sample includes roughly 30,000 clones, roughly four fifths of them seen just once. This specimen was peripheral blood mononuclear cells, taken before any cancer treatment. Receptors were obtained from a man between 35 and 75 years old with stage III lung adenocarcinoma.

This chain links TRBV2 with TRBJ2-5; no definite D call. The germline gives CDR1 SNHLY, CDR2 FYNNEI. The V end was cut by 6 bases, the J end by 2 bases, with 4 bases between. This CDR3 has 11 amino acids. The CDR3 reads CASSKQETQYF. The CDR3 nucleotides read TGTGCCAGCAGCAAGCAAGAGACCCAGTACTTC.

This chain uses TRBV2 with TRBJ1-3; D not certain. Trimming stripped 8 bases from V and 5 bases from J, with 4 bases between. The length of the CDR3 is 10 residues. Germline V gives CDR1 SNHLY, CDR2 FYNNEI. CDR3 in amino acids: CASARNTIYF. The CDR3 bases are TGTGCCAGCGCCCGAAACACCATATATTTT.